This is a list of T cell receptor beta chains from one sample in a study of blood T cell repertoires in COVID-19. The table came from immunoSEQ multiplex PCR; TCRdb's copy has only in-frame clones and leaves some out. The sample lists over 300,000 clones, 90% occurring once. The sample comprised peripheral blood. Receptors were obtained from a man aged 18 to 30 with active or convalescent COVID-19. Each CDR3 is given with its conserved first and last residue. Clone size is stated in some rows and not others, as once, few, many or a class when expanded.

len: 14
v_gene: TRBV5-1
abundance: NA
CDR3aa: CASSYTGGSEKLFF

len: 12
v_gene: TRBV5-1
abundance: NA
CDR3aa: CASSPPAEEQYF

len: 15
v_gene: TRBV11-2
abundance: NA
CDR3aa: CASSFGAGGSYEQYF

len: 14
v_gene: TRBV29-1
abundance: NA
CDR3aa: CSGNVDRPPYEQYF

len: 15
v_gene: TRBV19
abundance: NA
CDR3aa: CASSILLAVWDEQFF

len: 11
v_gene: TRBV12-5
abundance: NA
CDR3aa: CASGGDTEAFF

len: 13
v_gene: TRBV2
abundance: NA
CDR3aa: CASSRGPNTEAFF

len: 14
v_gene: TRBV19
abundance: NA
CDR3aa: CASITRWREDTQYF

len: 18
v_gene: TRBV27
abundance: NA
CDR3aa: CASSLRQGSLSSDYEQYF

len: 15
v_gene: TRBV4-2
abundance: NA
CDR3aa: CASSQTQGRTGELFF

len: 13
v_gene: TRBV10-2
abundance: NA
CDR3aa: CASSRDTYTEAFF

len: 13
v_gene: TRBV5-6
abundance: NA
CDR3aa: CASRKDRGVEQYF

len: 16
v_gene: TRBV9
abundance: NA
CDR3aa: CASSPKLLRGGTEQFF

len: 15
v_gene: TRBV9
abundance: NA
CDR3aa: CASSLAGQGSEKLFF

len: 16
v_gene: TRBV27
abundance: NA
CDR3aa: CASSPTRQGASYEQYF

len: 16
v_gene: TRBV3-1/TRBV3-2
abundance: NA
CDR3aa: CASSQAVQGAREKLFF

len: 15
v_gene: TRBV9
abundance: NA
CDR3aa: CASSVEGRRGDEQYF

len: 16
v_gene: TRBV27
abundance: NA
CDR3aa: CASSLRGPTRPYEQYF

len: 14
v_gene: TRBV19
abundance: NA
CDR3aa: CASSMTSGRNEQYF

len: 15
v_gene: TRBV9
abundance: NA
CDR3aa: CASSDKGLSGNTIYF

len: 16
v_gene: TRBV3-1/TRBV3-2
abundance: NA
CDR3aa: CASSQALAGGQETQYF

len: 14
v_gene: TRBV28
abundance: NA
CDR3aa: CASAMSWPGKPQHF

len: 15
v_gene: TRBV5-4
abundance: NA
CDR3aa: CASSLRTGRGTEAFF

len: 13
v_gene: TRBV28
abundance: NA
CDR3aa: CASSFGLTYEQYF

len: 14
v_gene: TRBV30
abundance: NA
CDR3aa: CAWSGGGSGNTIYF

len: 14
v_gene: TRBV2
abundance: NA
CDR3aa: CASSVSIGGYEQYF

len: 19
v_gene: TRBV7-6
abundance: NA
CDR3aa: CASSSLSGNEGLSGNTIYF

len: 15
v_gene: TRBV6-5
abundance: NA
CDR3aa: CASRFGTGESNTIYF

len: 15
v_gene: TRBV28
abundance: NA
CDR3aa: CASSLRQGGLETQYF

len: 15
v_gene: TRBV2
abundance: NA
CDR3aa: CASSESGQLNTEAFF

len: 16
v_gene: TRBV5-1
abundance: NA
CDR3aa: CASSLGLAGPYNEQFF

len: 15
v_gene: TRBV9
abundance: NA
CDR3aa: CASSVAQREANEQFF

len: 13
v_gene: TRBV6-5
abundance: NA
CDR3aa: CASSYETAYGYTF

len: 13
v_gene: TRBV6-5
abundance: NA
CDR3aa: CASRQGAYQPQHF

len: 14
v_gene: TRBV7-2
abundance: NA
CDR3aa: CASSLWGVSTEAFF

len: 15
v_gene: TRBV6-5
abundance: NA
CDR3aa: CASSYSRGVNQPQHF

len: 12
v_gene: TRBV29-1
abundance: NA
CDR3aa: CSVERGNYGYTF

len: 13
v_gene: TRBV7-9
abundance: NA
CDR3aa: CASSPRTANEQFF

len: 13
v_gene: TRBV12-3/TRBV12-4
abundance: once
CDR3aa: CASTQGVEQPQHF

len: 14
v_gene: TRBV13
abundance: NA
CDR3aa: CASSSGARNNEQFF

len: 15
v_gene: TRBV6-1
abundance: NA
CDR3aa: CASSEAPGVNTEAFF

len: 11
v_gene: TRBV29-1
abundance: NA
CDR3aa: CSGGLSNEQFF

len: 13
v_gene: TRBV12-3/TRBV12-4
abundance: NA
CDR3aa: CASSLYGNTEAFF